The 10 T cell receptor beta chains in this list originate from one sample, sequenced in a study of T cell changes during pregnancy in multiple sclerosis. Profiled with immunoSEQ multiplex PCR; TCRdb holds only in-frame clones, not every one. The repertoire holds about 92,000 clones, roughly nine tenths seen once, with over 1.5% in the top ten. The sequenced sample was peripheral blood, obtained in the first trimester of pregnancy. All receptors derive from a female donor with multiple sclerosis, enrolled in a pregnancy study.

The chain combines TRBV7-9 with TRBJ2-5; TRBD2 matches 7 bases. V trimming: 5 bases; J trimming: 0 bases; junction bases outside the gene matches: 6. CDR1 is SEHNR and CDR2 is FQNEAQ in the germline V gene (reference sequence). This CDR3 region has 15 residues. CDR3 residues: CASSPGTTNQETQYF. In DNA form, the CDR3 reads TGTGCCAGCAGCCCGGGGACTACAAACCAAGAGACCCAGTACTTC.

The chain recombines TRBV5-1 with TRBJ2-7; a possible D gene is TRBD1 (6 bases). V dropped 4 bases and J dropped 6 bases, with 11 bases sitting between them. Germline V gene data show CDR1 as SGHRS and CDR2 as YFSETQ. CDR3 length: 12 residues. CDR3 DNA sequence: TGCGCCAGCAGCGGCTACAGGGCCGAGCAGTACTTC. Translated: CASSGYRAEQYF.

This clone was detected once. The V call is TRBV5-4, the J call TRBJ2-7; 13 nucleotides match TRBD2. Per the germline V gene, CDR1 is SGHNT and CDR2 is YYREEE (reference sequence). V shed 4 bases and J 0 bases; nucleotides not matched to a gene: 4. The CDR3 spans 16 residues. CDR3 protein: CASSPGLAGFSYEQYF. The CDR3 region has the DNA TGTGCCAGCAGCCCGGGACTAGCGGGATTCTCCTACGAGCAGTACTTC.

V is TRBV6-4 and J is TRBJ1-5, with D perhaps matching TRBD1 (6 bases). The CDR3 is 14 amino acids. The V end lost 3 bases, the J end lost 6 bases, and 12 bases lay between the germline ends. The V gene's germline CDR1 is MRHNA and CDR2 SNTAGT. The CDR3 reads CASSEAGGGQPQHF. The CDR3, as DNA: TGTGCCAGCAGTGAGGCGGGGGGCGGTCAGCCCCAGCATTTT.

The rearrangement uses TRBV4-1 and TRBJ2-4, with TRBD1 as a possible D gene (5 bases). Germline V CDR1 and CDR2: MGHRA, YSYEKL. V was shortened by 4 bases and J by 5 bases, with 18 bases between the two germline ends. CDR3 length: 16 amino acids. The CDR3 coding sequence is TGCGCCAGCAGCCCAGGGATGGCGGTACCTCAAAACATTCAGTACTTC. Residues: CASSPGMAVPQNIQYF.

The V gene is TRBV7-8, the J gene TRBJ2-7; D might be TRBD2 (5 bases). Trimming removed 3 bases from V and 4 bases from J, with 16 bases in between. The CDR3 extends over 15 amino acids. CDR1 is SGHVS and CDR2 is FQNEAQ in the germline V gene. In DNA, the CDR3 is TGTGCCAGCAGCTTTACGGAGGTGGCTAATTACGAGCAGTACTTC. Translated, it gives CASSFTEVANYEQYF.

This chain links TRBV4-1 with TRBJ2-7, with 7 bases that match TRBD1. CDR1 is MGHRA, CDR2 YSYEKL, per germline. CDR3 length: 15 amino acids. The junction had 9 bases not matched to a gene; V was cut back by 2 bases and J by 5 bases. In DNA, the CDR3 is TGCGCCAGCAGCCAAATAGACAGGGCGGACCACGAGCAGTACTTC. Translation: CASSQIDRADHEQYF.

The chain links TRBV9 to TRBJ2-3; 9 bases are shared with TRBD2. Trimming at V came to 0 bases and at J to 5 bases, leaving 10 bases not matched to a gene. Germline lookup yields CDR1 SGDLS and CDR2 YYNGEE. The CDR3 covers 17 residues. CDR3 amino acids: CASSVGASGISRDTQYF. The DNA of the CDR3 is TGTGCCAGCAGCGTAGGGGCTAGCGGGATTTCCAGAGATACGCAGTATTTT.

The chain links TRBV9 to TRBJ2-3; 7 positions match TRBD2. The V gene end was trimmed by 3 bases and the J gene end by 3 bases; junction bases not matched to a gene: 4. Germline assignment: CDR1 SGDLS and CDR2 YYNGEE. This CDR3 is built from 14 residues. The CDR3 DNA reads as TGTGCCAGCAGCGATCCGGGACTAACAGATACGCAGTATTTT. Translating gives CASSDPGLTDTQYF.

This rearrangement joins TRBV6-1 to TRBJ1-2; D gene ambiguous. Between the trimmed V and J ends, which lost 8 bases and 5 bases, there was a span of 18 bases. Germline CDR1 and CDR2: MNHNS and SASEGT. CDR3 size: 14 residues. This CDR3 reads CASLMGPDEYGYTF. In DNA, the CDR3 is TGTGCCAGCCTTATGGGCCCAGACGAGTATGGCTACACCTTC.